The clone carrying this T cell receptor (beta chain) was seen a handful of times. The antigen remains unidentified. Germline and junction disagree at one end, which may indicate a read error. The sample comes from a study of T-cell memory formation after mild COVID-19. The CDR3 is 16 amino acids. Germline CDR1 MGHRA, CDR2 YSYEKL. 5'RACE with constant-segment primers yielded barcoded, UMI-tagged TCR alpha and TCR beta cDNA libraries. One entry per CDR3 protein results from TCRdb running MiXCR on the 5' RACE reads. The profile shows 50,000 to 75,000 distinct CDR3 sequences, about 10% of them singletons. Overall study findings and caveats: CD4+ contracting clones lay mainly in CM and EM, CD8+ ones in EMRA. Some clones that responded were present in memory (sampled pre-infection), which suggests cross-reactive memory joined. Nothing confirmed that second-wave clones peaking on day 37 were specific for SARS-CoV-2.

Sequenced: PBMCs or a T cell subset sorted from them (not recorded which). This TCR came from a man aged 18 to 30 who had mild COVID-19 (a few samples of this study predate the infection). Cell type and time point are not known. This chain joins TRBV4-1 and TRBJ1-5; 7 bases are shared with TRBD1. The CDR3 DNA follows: TGCGCCAGCAGCCAAGATTTCCAGGGGGGCAATCAGGCCCAGCATTTT. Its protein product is CASSQDFQGGNQAQHF.